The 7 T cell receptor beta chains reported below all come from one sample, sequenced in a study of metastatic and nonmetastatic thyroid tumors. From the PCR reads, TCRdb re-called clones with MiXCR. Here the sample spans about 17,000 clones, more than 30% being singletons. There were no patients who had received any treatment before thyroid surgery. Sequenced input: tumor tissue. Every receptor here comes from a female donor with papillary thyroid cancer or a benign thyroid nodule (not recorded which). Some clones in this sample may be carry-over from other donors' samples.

The CDR3 region has the DNA TGCAGTGCTAGGACGAGCGGGAGCGGGGACCATCAGTACTTC. This encodes CSARTSGSGDHQYF. The rearrangement uses TRBV20-1 and TRBJ2-7; 8 nucleotides match TRBD2. The CDR3 extends over 14 amino acids. J was trimmed by 10 bases and V by 3 bases; bases with no gene match: 14. Germline loops: CDR1 DFQATT, CDR2 SNEGSKA (reference sequence).

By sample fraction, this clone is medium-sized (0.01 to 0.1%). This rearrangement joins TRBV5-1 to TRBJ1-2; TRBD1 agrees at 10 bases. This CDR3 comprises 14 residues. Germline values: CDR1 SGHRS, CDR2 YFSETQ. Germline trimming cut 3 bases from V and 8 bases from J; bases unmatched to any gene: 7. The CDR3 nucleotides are TGCGCCAGCAGCTGGGACAGGGGCTCCGACGGCTACACCTTC. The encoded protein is CASSWDRGSDGYTF. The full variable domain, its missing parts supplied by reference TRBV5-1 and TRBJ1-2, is KAGVTQTPRYLIKTRGQQVTLSCSPISGHRSVSWYQQTPGQGLQFLFEYFSETQRNKGNFPGRFSGRQFSNSRSEMNVSTLELGDSALYLCASSWDRGSDGYTFGSGTRLTVV.

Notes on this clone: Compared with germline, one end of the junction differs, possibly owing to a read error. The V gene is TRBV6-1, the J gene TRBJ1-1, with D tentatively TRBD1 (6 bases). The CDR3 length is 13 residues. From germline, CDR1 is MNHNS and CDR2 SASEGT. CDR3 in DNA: TGTGCCAGCTGGCCCACAGGGAGCCTTGAATCTTTCTTT. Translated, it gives CASWPTGSLESFF.

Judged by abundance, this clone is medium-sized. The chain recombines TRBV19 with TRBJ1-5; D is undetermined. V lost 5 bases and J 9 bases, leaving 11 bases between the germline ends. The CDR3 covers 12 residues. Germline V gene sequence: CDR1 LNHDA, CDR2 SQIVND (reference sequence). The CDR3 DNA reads TGTGCCAGTAGTCGCGGGGTTTGGCCCCAGCATTTT. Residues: CASSRGVWPQHF. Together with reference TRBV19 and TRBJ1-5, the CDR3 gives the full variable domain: DGGITQSPKYLFRKEGQNVTLSCEQNLNHDAMYWYRQDPGQGLRLIYYSQIVNDFQKGDIAEGYSVSREKKESFPLTVTSAQKNPTAFYLCASSRGVWPQHFGDGTRLSIL.

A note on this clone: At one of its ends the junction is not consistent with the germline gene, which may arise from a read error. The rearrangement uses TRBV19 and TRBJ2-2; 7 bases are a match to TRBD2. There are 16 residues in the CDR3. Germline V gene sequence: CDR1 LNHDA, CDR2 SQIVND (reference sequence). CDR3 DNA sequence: TGTGCCAGAAGCGCCGGACTAGGGACCAACACCTGGGAGCTGTTTTTT. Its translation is CARSAGLGTNTWELFF. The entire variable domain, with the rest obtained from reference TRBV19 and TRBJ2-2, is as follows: DGGITQSPKYLFRKEGQNVTLSCEQNLNHDAMYWYRQDPGQGLRLIYYSQIVNDFQKGDIAEGYSVSREKKESFPLTVTSAQKNPTAFYLCARSAGLGTNTWELFFGEGSRLTVL.

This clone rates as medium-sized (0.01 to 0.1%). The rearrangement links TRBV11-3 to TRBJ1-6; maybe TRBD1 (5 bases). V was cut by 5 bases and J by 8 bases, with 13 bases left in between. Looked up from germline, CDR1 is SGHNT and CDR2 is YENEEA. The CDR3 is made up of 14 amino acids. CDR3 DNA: TGTGCCAGCAGCGGGGCGATTCCGGATTCACCCCTCCACTTT. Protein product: CASSGAIPDSPLHF. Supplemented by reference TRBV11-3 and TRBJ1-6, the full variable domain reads EAGVVQSPRYKIIEKKQPVAFWCNPISGHNTLYWYLQNLGQGPELLIRYENEEAVDDSQLPKDRFSAERLKGVDSTLKIQPAELGDSAVYLCASSGAIPDSPLHFGNGTRLTVT.

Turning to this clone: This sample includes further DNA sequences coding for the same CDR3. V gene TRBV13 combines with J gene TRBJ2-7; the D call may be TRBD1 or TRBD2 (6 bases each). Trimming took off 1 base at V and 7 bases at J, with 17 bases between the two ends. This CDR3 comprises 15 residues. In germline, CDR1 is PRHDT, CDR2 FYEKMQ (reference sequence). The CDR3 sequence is CASSLESQGGYEQYF. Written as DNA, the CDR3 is TGTGCCAGCAGCTTAGAATCACAGGGAGGCTATGAGCAGTACTTC.